The 18 T cell receptor beta chains listed next were all sequenced from one sample in a study of blood T cell repertoires in COVID-19. Sequencing used immunoSEQ multiplex PCR; TCRdb keeps in-frame clones, though not all of them. The repertoire holds 350,000 to 550,000 clones, around 91% seen once, with around 1.1% in the top ten. Sequenced sample: PBMCs or T cells enriched from blood (not recorded which). These receptors originate from a man younger than 45 who had recovered from COVID-19.

This rearrangement joins TRBV10-3 to TRBJ2-1; 7 nucleotides match TRBD2. Germline V gives CDR1 ENHRY, CDR2 SYGVKD. V dropped 11 bases and J dropped 7; count of bases not matched to a gene: 14. This CDR3 comprises 14 residues. CDR3 DNA sequence: TGTGCCTCCAATGGGGGGGATACAAGGAATGAGCAGTTCTTC. Amino acids: CASNGGDTRNEQFF.

The chain is built from TRBV27 and TRBJ2-1; 8 bases are shared with TRBD2. CDR1 MNHEY and CDR2 SMNVEV come from the germline V gene (reference sequence). The CDR3 contains 16 residues. V was pared by 4 bases and J by 7 bases, with 12 bases of the junction left unmatched. The DNA of the CDR3 is TGTGCCAGCAGTTCCCTTGGGACTAGACGCATGAATGAGCAGTTCTTC. Translating gives CASSSLGTRRMNEQFF.

This chain links TRBV7-9 with TRBJ2-7; 8 bases are shared with TRBD1. CDR1 is SEHNR, CDR2 FQNEAQ, per germline (reference sequence). J was trimmed by 9 bases and V by 5 bases; bases with no gene match: 9. The CDR3 covers 13 residues. The CDR3 bases are TGTGCCAGCAGCGCCCCAGGGGGCGGAGGGCAGTACTTC. Residues: CASSAPGGGGQYF.

As DNA, the CDR3 is TGCAGCGTTGATCAGCTAGACCCTGGAAACACCATATATTTT. Translation: CSVDQLDPGNTIYF. The V gene is TRBV29-1, the J gene TRBJ1-3; D is ambiguous. Germline CDR1 and CDR2: SQVTM and ANQGSEA. The germline V and J ends were trimmed by 3 bases and 2 bases, with 11 bases remaining between them. The CDR3 has 14 amino acids.

CDR3 sequence reads: CASSQVPGGGGSKLNRELFF. Written as DNA, the CDR3 is TGCGCCAGCAGCCAAGTACCCGGGGGCGGGGGCTCGAAGTTAAACCGGGAGCTGTTTTTT. The chain links TRBV4-1 to TRBJ2-2; maybe TRBD2 (7 bases). V was trimmed by 1 base and J by 9 bases, leaving 30 bases between them. CDR1 is MGHRA and CDR2 is YSYEKL in the germline V gene. The CDR3 consists of 20 residues.

The rearrangement joins TRBV28 to TRBJ1-2; 11 bases are a match to TRBD1. V was pared by 6 bases and J by 4 bases, with 13 bases of the junction left unmatched. The CDR3 runs to 17 residues. Germline CDR1 reads MDHEN; CDR2 reads SYDVKM. This chain's CDR3 is CASRELRTGGTGYGYTF. As DNA, the CDR3 is TGTGCCAGCAGGGAACTACGGACAGGGGGCACCGGCTATGGCTACACCTTC.

The CDR3 loop reads CAWSGDIWAEQYF. The CDR3 DNA reads TGTGCCTGGAGTGGGGACATTTGGGCCGAGCAGTACTTC. The chain is built from TRBV30 and TRBJ2-7; tentative D call: TRBD1 (6 bases). The V and J ends lost 1 base and 6 bases respectively, with 13 bases between them. Per germline, CDR1 GTSNPN and CDR2 SVGIG (reference sequence). This CDR3 region has 13 residues.

V and J are TRBV6-1 and TRBJ2-1; TRBD2 matches 11 bases. The CDR3 is 21 amino acids. CDR1 MNHNS and CDR2 SASEGT come from the germline V gene. The junction had 18 bases not matched to a gene; V was cut back by 1 base and J by 4 bases. CDR3 loop: CASSEELFVLAGGPNYNEQFF. In DNA form, the CDR3 reads TGTGCCAGCAGTGAAGAACTTTTCGTCCTAGCGGGAGGCCCAAATTACAATGAGCAGTTCTTC.

The rearrangement uses TRBV6-6 and TRBJ2-5; 7 nucleotides match TRBD2. This CDR3 region has 18 residues. After removal of 5 bases from V and 5 bases from J, the junction contained 20 bases not matched to a gene. Germline assignment: CDR1 MNHNY and CDR2 SVGAGI (reference sequence). CDR3 sequence (DNA): TGTGCCAGCAGTCCGAGAAGACTAGCACTTGATTTCAGTGAGACCCAGTACTTC. This codes for CASSPRRLALDFSETQYF.

This sequence joins TRBV19 and TRBJ2-6; 12 bases map to TRBD1. V lost 4 bases to trimming and J lost 3 bases; unmatched junction nucleotides: 10. The CDR3 length is 19 residues. From germline, CDR1 is LNHDA and CDR2 SQIVND (reference sequence). The CDR3 DNA sequence: TGTGCCAGTAGTAACTTTTTTGGGACAGGGGGCCATGGGGCCAACGTCCTGACTTTC. Protein product: CASSNFFGTGGHGANVLTF.

This clone was detected only a few times. The chain employs TRBV15 and TRBJ2-2, with D unresolved. The germline CDR1 and CDR2 sequences are LNHNV and YYDKDF (reference sequence). Trimming pared 3 bases from V and 6 bases from J, leaving 8 bases between. CDR3 length equals 13 residues. In DNA, the CDR3 is TGTGCCACCAGCAGCCGGTCGGCCGGGGAGCTGTTTTTT. It encodes CATSSRSAGELFF.

The genes are TRBV28 and TRBJ1-2, with D possibly being TRBD1 (6 bases). The germline V and J ends were trimmed by 1 base and 4 bases, with 10 bases remaining between them. Germline V gene lookup returns CDR1 MDHEN and CDR2 SYDVKM. The CDR3 has 14 amino acids. The CDR3: CASSLFQGRYGYTF. CDR3 DNA sequence: TGTGCCAGCAGTTTATTCCAGGGGCGCTATGGCTACACCTTC.

The genes are TRBV5-1 and TRBJ1-1; D perhaps matches TRBD1 (5 bases). Trimming shortened V by 1 base and J by 4 bases, and 11 bases separated the two germline ends. The CDR3 is 14 amino acids. Germline V gene data show CDR1 as SGHRS and CDR2 as YFSETQ. The chain's CDR3 is CASSLKGELTEAFF. The CDR3 bases are TGCGCCAGCAGCTTGAAAGGGGAACTCACTGAAGCTTTCTTT. The full variable domain, in which reference TRBV5-1 and TRBJ1-1 provide the parts outside the CDR3, is KAGVTQTPRYLIKTRGQQVTLSCSPISGHRSVSWYQQTPGQGLQFLFEYFSETQRNKGNFPGRFSGRQFSNSRSEMNVSTLELGDSALYLCASSLKGELTEAFFGQGTRLTVV.

V usage is TRBV30 and J usage is TRBJ2-2, with D perhaps matching TRBD2 (7 bases). V shed 5 bases and J shed 5 bases, with 12 bases lying between them. The CDR3 consists of 13 residues. CDR1 and CDR2 (germline): GTSNPN, SVGIG (reference sequence). The CDR3 region is CAWFGGLTGELFF. The CDR3 nucleotides are TGTGCCTGGTTCGGGGGGCTTACCGGGGAGCTGTTTTTT.

The genes are TRBV18 and TRBJ2-7; 7 bases match TRBD2. Germline V lookup: CDR1 KGHSH, CDR2 LQKENI. CDR3 length equals 12 residues. With V trimmed by 0 bases and J by 7 bases, 0 bases remained unmatched. CDR3: CASSPPAGEQYF. CDR3 DNA: TGTGCCAGCTCACCACCAGCGGGAGAGCAGTACTTC.

J is TRBJ1-5 and V is TRBV19; D is perhaps TRBD1 (6 bases). Germline values: CDR1 LNHDA, CDR2 SQIVND (reference sequence). V lost 7 bases and J 1 base, leaving 8 bases between the germline ends. CDR3 size: 13 residues. This chain's CDR3 is CASNRGSNQPQHF. For the CDR3, the DNA is TGTGCCAGTAATAGGGGGAGCAATCAGCCCCAGCATTTT. Looking up the rest from reference TRBV19 and TRBJ1-5 gives the full variable domain: DGGITQSPKYLFRKEGQNVTLSCEQNLNHDAMYWYRQDPGQGLRLIYYSQIVNDFQKGDIAEGYSVSREKKESFPLTVTSAQKNPTAFYLCASNRGSNQPQHFGDGTRLSIL.

The CDR3 is CATSRESGLNTEAFF. CDR3 nucleotides: TGTGCCACCAGCAGAGAATCAGGGCTCAACACTGAAGCTTTCTTT. The rearrangement joins TRBV15 to TRBJ1-1, with D possibly being TRBD1 (5 bases). Trimming stripped 0 bases from V and 2 bases from J, with 10 bases between. The CDR3 sequence is 15 residues long. The germline gives CDR1 LNHNV, CDR2 YYDKDF (reference sequence).

This clone was found a few times. CDR3 sequence (DNA): TGTGCCAGCAGTTCACAGGGTCGCACTGAAGCTTTCTTT. It translates to CASSSQGRTEAFF. This chain links TRBV7-6 with TRBJ1-1; D may be TRBD1 (6 bases). The germline V gene has CDR1 SGHVS and CDR2 FNYEAQ. Trimming removed 6 bases from V and 4 bases from J, with 12 bases in between. The CDR3 consists of 13 residues.